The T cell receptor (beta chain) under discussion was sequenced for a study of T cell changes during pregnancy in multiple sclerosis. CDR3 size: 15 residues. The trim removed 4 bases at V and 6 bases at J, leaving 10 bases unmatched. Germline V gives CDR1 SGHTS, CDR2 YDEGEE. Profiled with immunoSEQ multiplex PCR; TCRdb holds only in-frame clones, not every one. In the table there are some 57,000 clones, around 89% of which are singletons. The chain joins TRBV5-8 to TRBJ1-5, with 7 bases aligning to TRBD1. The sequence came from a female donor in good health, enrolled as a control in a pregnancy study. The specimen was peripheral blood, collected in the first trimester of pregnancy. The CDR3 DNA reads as TGTGCCAGCAGCGCAGTCAGGGGGATCGGTCAGCCCCAGCATTTT. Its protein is CASSAVRGIGQPQHF. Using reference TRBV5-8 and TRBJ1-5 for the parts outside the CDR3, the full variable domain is EAGVTQSPTHLIKTRGQQATLRCSPISGHTSVYWYQQALGLGLQFLLWYDEGEERNRGNFPPRFSGRQFPNYSSELNVNALELEDSALYLCASSAVRGIGQPQHFGDGTRLSIL.